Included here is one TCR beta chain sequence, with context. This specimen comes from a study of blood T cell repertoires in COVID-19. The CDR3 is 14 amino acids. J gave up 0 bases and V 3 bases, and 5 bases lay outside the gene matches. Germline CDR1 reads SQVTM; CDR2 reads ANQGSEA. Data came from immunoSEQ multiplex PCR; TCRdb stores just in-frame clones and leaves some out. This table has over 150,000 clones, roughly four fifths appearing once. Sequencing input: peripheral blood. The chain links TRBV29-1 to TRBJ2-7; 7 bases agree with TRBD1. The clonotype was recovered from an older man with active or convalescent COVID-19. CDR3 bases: TGCAGCGTTGAGACGACAGGGCCCTCCTACGAGCAGTACTTC. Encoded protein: CSVETTGPSYEQYF.